This TCR beta chain was captured by sequencing in a study of T-cell memory formation after mild COVID-19. In the study overall: TCR clustering was largely donor specific.

This clonotype was recorded a few times. Its antigen remains unidentified. From 5'RACE with constant-segment primers came TCR alpha and TCR beta cDNA libraries that carried sample barcodes and UMIs. Using its own MiXCR run on the 5' RACE reads, TCRdb lists one record per CDR3 protein. The table shows more than 250,000 distinct CDR3 sequences, with 15% to 20% occurring only once. Findings of the study overall: Most CD4+ clones that shrank were in CM and EM, while CD8+ ones turned up in EMRA.

The germline CDR1 and CDR2 sequences are SQVTM and ANQGSEA. The CDR3 totals 11 residues. V was shortened by 6 bases and J by 6 bases, with 12 bases between the two germline ends. The J gene is TRBJ2-7, the V gene TRBV29-1; a weak D match, TRBD2 (7 bases). The sequenced sample consisted of PBMCs or a T cell subset sorted from them (not recorded which). This TCR was recovered from a young man who had mild COVID-19 (a few samples of this study predate the infection). Cell type and time point are not known. As DNA, the CDR3 is TGCAGCGTCAACAGGGAGGGCGAGCAGTACTTC. Protein: CSVNREGEQYF.